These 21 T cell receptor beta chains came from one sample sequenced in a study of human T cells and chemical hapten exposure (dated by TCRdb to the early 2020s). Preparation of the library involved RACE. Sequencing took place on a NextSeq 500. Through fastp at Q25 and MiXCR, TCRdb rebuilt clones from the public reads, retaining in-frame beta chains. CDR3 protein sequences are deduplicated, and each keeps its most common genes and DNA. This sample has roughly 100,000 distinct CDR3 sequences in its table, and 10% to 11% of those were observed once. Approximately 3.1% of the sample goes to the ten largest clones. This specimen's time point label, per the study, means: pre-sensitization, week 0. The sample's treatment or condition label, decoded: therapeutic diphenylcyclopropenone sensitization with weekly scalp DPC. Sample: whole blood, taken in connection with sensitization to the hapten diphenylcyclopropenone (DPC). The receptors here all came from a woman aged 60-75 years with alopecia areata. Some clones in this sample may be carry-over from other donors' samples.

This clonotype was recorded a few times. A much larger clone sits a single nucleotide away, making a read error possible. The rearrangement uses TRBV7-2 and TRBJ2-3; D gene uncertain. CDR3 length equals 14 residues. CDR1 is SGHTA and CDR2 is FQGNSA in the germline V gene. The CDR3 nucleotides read TGTGCCAGCAGCTACCGGATATACACAGATATGCAGTATTTT. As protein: CASSYRIYTDMQYF.

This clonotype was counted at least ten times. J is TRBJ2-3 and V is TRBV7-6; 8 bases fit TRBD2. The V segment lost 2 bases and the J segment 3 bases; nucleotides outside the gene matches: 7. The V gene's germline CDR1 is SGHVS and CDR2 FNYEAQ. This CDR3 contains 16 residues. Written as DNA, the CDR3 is TGTGCCAGCAGCTTACCCCCGGGGGGGCCGACAGATACGCAGTATTTT. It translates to CASSLPPGGPTDTQYF.

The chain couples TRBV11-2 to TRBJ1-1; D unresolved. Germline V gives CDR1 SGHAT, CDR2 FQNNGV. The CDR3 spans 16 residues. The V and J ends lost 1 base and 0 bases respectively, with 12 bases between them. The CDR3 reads CASSLVARGLNTEAFF. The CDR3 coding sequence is TGTGCCAGCAGCTTAGTCGCGCGAGGGTTGAACACTGAAGCTTTCTTT.

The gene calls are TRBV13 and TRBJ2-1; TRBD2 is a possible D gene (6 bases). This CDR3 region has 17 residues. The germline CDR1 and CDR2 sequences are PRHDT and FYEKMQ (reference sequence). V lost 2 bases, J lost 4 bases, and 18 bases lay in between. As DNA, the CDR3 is TGTGCCAGCAGCTTAAGTGGCGGGGTAGGAGATTACAATGAGCAGTTCTTC. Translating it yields CASSLSGGVGDYNEQFF.

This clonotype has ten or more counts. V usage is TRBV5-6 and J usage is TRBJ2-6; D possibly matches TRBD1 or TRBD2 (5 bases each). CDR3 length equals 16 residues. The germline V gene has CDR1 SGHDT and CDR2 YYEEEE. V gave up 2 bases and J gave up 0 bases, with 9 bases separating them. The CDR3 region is CASSFWGSSGANVLTF. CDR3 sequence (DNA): TGTGCCAGCAGCTTTTGGGGGAGCTCTGGGGCCAACGTCCTGACTTTC.

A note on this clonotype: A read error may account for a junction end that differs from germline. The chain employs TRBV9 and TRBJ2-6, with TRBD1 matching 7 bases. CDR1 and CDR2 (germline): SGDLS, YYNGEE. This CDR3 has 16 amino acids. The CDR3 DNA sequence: TGTGCCGGCAGCACCCCACAGGGGTCTGGGGCCAACGTCCTGACTTTC. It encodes CAGSTPQGSGANVLTF.

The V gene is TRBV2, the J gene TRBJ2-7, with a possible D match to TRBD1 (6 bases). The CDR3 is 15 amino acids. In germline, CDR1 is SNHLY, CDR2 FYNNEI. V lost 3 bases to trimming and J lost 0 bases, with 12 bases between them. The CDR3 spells CASSDYRESSYEQYF. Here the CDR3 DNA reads TGTGCCAGCAGTGATTACAGGGAAAGCTCCTACGAGCAGTACTTC.

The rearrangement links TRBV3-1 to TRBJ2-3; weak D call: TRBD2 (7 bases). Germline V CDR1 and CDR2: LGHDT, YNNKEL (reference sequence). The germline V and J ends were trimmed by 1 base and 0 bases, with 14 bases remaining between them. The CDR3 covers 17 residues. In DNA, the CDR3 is TGTGCCAGCAGCCAAGTGCTGGCGGGGGCGAGCACAGATACGCAGTATTTT. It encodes CASSQVLAGASTDTQYF.

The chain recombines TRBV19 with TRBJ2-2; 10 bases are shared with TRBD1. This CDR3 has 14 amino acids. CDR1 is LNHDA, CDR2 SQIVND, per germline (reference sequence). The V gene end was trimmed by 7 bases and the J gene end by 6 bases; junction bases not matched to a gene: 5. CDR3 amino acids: CASNFGTGAGELFF. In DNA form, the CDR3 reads TGTGCCAGTAACTTTGGGACAGGGGCCGGGGAGCTGTTTTTT.

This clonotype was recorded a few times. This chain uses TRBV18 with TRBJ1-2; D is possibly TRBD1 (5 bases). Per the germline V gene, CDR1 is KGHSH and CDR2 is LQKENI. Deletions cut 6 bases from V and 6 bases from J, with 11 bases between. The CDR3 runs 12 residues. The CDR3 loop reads CASSTGADGYTF. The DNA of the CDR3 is TGTGCCAGCTCTACAGGAGCGGATGGCTACACCTTC.

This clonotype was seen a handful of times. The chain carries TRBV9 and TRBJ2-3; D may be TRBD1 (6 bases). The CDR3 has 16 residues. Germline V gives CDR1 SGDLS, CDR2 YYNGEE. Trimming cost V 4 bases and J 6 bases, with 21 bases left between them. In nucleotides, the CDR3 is TGTGCCAGCAGCAAACCTCCGACAGGAATTTCGGATACGCAGTATTTT. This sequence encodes CASSKPPTGISDTQYF.

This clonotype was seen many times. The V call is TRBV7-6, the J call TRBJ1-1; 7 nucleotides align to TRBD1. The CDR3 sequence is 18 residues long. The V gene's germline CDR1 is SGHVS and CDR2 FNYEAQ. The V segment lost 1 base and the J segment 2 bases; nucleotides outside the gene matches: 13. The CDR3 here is CASSLGRRATGRNTEAFF. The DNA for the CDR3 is TGTGCCAGCAGCTTAGGTCGCCGAGCGACAGGGAGAAACACTGAAGCTTTCTTT.

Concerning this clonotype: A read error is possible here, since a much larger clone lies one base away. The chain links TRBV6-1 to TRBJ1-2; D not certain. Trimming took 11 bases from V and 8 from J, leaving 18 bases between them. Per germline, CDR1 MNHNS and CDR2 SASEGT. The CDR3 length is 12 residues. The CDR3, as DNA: TGTGCCGGCCGTCCCTCCTTCGTCGGCTACACCTTC. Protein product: CAGRPSFVGYTF.

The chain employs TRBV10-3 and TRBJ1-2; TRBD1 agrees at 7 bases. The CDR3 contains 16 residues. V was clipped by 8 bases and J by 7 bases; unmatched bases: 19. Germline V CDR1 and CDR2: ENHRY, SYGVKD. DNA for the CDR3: TGTGCCATCCGAAATACAATACAGGGGATGGGCGGTGGCTACACCTTC. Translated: CAIRNTIQGMGGGYTF.

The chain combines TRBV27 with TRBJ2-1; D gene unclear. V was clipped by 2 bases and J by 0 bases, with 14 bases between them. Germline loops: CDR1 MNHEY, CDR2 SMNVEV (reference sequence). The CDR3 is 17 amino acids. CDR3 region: CASSLLPVQSSYNEQFF. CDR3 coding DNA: TGTGCCAGCAGTTTACTTCCGGTACAGAGCTCCTACAATGAGCAGTTCTTC.

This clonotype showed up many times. The CDR3 region has the DNA TGCGCCAGTCAGGGGACCACTGAAGCTTTCTTT. This encodes CASQGTTEAFF. The V and J genes are TRBV5-1 and TRBJ1-1, with D maybe TRBD1 (6 bases). The CDR3 covers 11 residues. V was cut by 8 bases and J by 4 bases, with 9 bases left in between. The V gene's germline CDR1 is SGHRS and CDR2 YFSETQ.

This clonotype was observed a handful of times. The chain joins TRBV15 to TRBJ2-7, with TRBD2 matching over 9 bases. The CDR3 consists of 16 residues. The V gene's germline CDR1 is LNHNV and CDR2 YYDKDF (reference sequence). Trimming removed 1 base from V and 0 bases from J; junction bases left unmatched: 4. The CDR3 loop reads CATSRGGTSISYEQYF. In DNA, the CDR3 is TGTGCCACCAGCAGAGGTGGGACTAGCATCTCCTACGAGCAGTACTTC.

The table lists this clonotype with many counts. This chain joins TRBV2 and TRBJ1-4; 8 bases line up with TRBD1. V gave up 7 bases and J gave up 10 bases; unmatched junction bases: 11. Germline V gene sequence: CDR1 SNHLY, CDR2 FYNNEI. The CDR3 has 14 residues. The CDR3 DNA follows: TGTGCCAGCAAGCCGGGACAAGGGACAGGAAAACTGTTTTTT. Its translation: CASKPGQGTGKLFF.

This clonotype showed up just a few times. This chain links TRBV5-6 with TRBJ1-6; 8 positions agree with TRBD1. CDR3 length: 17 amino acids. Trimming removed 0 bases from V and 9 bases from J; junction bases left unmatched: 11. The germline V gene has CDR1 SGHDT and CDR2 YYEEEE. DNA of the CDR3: TGTGCCAGCAGCTTGGCCACCGCTGCCAGGGGGCTTTCACCCCTCCACTTT. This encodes CASSLATAARGLSPLHF.

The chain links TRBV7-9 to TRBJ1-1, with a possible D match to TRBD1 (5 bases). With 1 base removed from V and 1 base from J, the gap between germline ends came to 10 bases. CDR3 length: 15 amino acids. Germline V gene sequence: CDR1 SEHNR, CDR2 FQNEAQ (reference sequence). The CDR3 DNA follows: TGTGCCAGCAGCTTAGAGGCAGGGCGGAACACTGAAGCTTTCTTT. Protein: CASSLEAGRNTEAFF.

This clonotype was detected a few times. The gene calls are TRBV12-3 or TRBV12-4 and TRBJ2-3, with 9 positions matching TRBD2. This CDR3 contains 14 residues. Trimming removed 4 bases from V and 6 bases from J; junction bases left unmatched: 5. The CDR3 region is CASSWGGGADTQYF. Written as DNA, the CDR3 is TGTGCCAGCAGTTGGGGCGGGGGGGCCGATACGCAGTATTTT.